This T cell receptor (beta chain) was captured in a study of OX40 agonist ivuxolimab in advanced cancers. Germline trimming cut 5 bases from V and 6 bases from J; bases unmatched to any gene: 10. Germline CDR1 SEHNR, CDR2 FQNEAQ (reference sequence). The CDR3 spans 15 residues. Method: immunoSEQ multiplex PCR; TCRdb's copy keeps in-frame clones and lacks some. In the table there are about 100,000 clones, about nine tenths of which are singletons. The chain employs TRBV7-9 and TRBJ2-1; TRBD2 agrees at 7 bases. The sequencing here drew on CD4+ or CD8+ T cells sorted from blood, taken in a trial of the OX40 agonist ivuxolimab. This clonotype was obtained from an adult with an advanced solid tumor such as melanoma, head and neck, liver or kidney cancer. The CDR3 DNA reads as TGTGCCAGCAGCCTCGCCGGCGGGAGCCTCAATGAGCAGTTCTTC. Its translation is CASSLAGGSLNEQFF.